These 7 T cell receptor beta chains share one sample of origin, sequenced in a study of cytomegalovirus exposure and HLA in healthy donors. Primers included in the PCR were 60 Vbeta and 13 Jbeta primers. Libraries were prepared by immunoSEQ multiplex PCR; TCRdb keeps only in-frame clonotypes and omits some of them. This table holds around 99,000 clones, more than 75% found once. Sequences were obtained from PBMCs. The origin of the receptors is a man aged 25-45 years in good health and CMV-seropositive.

V gene TRBV5-5 combines with J gene TRBJ2-2; no clear D gene. The CDR3 covers 15 residues. Trimming took off 0 bases at V and 0 bases at J, with 6 bases between the two ends. Per germline, CDR1 SGHKS and CDR2 YYEKEE (reference sequence). The DNA for the CDR3 is TGTGCCAGCAGCTTGGGAAACACGAACACCGGGGAGCTGTTTTTT. Protein product: CASSLGNTNTGELFF.

The chain carries TRBV4-2 and TRBJ2-3; 16 bases are a match to TRBD2. Looked up from germline, CDR1 is LGHNA and CDR2 is YNFKEQ. V lost 1 base to trimming and J lost 0 bases; unmatched junction nucleotides: 7. The CDR3 runs 20 residues. The DNA for the CDR3 is TGTGCCAGCAGCCAAGTTTTGGGACTAGCGGGGGGGACTAGCACAGATACGCAGTATTTT. It translates to CASSQVLGLAGGTSTDTQYF.

The chain couples TRBV30 to TRBJ2-7, with TRBD1 identical over 10 bases. V was pared by 2 bases and J by 7 bases, with 8 bases of the junction left unmatched. The CDR3 is 14 amino acids. Germline values: CDR1 GTSNPN, CDR2 SVGIG (reference sequence). The DNA for the CDR3 is TGTGCCTGGAGTCCCGGGACAGGGGCTGGGGAGCAGTACTTC. Its protein is CAWSPGTGAGEQYF. The entire variable domain, with the rest obtained from reference TRBV30 and TRBJ2-7, is as follows: SQTIHQWPATLVQPVGSPLSLECTVEGTSNPNLYWYRQAAGRGLQLLFYSVGIGQISSEVPQNLSASRPQDRQFILSSKKLLLSDSGFYLCAWSPGTGAGEQYFGPGTRLTVT.

The chain combines TRBV5-4 with TRBJ2-7; TRBD2 matches at 11 bases. The ends lost 2 bases at V and 6 bases at J; junction bases unmatched: 4. Germline loops: CDR1 SGHNT, CDR2 YYREEE (reference sequence). The CDR3 runs to 14 residues. The CDR3 sequence: CASSFPLAGGEQYF. The CDR3, as DNA: TGTGCCAGCAGCTTCCCCCTAGCGGGGGGCGAGCAGTACTTC. The full variable domain, with the rest looked up from reference TRBV5-4 and TRBJ2-7, is ETGVTQSPTHLIKTRGQQVTLRCSSQSGHNTVSWYQQALGQGPQFIFQYYREEENGRGNFPPRFSGLQFPNYSSELNVNALELDDSALYLCASSFPLAGGEQYFGPGTRLTVT.

The table lists this clone with a few counts. V and J are TRBV5-1 and TRBJ2-3, with D perhaps matching TRBD2 (6 bases). The CDR3 runs to 15 residues. V dropped 2 bases and J dropped 3 bases, with 13 bases sitting between them. CDR1 is SGHRS and CDR2 is YFSETQ in the germline V gene. This chain's CDR3 is CASSLWRGGTDTQYF. DNA for the CDR3: TGCGCCAGCAGCTTATGGAGGGGAGGAACAGATACGCAGTATTTT.

The rearrangement links TRBV6-1 to TRBJ1-6; D possibly corresponds to TRBD1 (6 bases). Trimming removed 11 bases at V and 10 bases at J, with 24 bases between. CDR3 size: 15 residues. Germline V gene data show CDR1 as MNHNS and CDR2 as SASEGT. The CDR3: CAGGGRGGGRSPLHF. The CDR3 DNA reads TGTGCCGGAGGGGGGCGGGGGGGAGGACGCTCACCCCTCCACTTT.

This sequence joins TRBV2 and TRBJ2-7, with D unclear. Per germline, CDR1 SNHLY and CDR2 FYNNEI. This CDR3 spans 15 amino acids. Trimming shortened V by 1 base and J by 4 bases, and 14 bases separated the two germline ends. CDR3 region: CASSEVRIVLYEQYF. The CDR3 DNA is TGTGCCAGCAGTGAAGTTAGAATTGTTTTGTACGAGCAGTACTTC.